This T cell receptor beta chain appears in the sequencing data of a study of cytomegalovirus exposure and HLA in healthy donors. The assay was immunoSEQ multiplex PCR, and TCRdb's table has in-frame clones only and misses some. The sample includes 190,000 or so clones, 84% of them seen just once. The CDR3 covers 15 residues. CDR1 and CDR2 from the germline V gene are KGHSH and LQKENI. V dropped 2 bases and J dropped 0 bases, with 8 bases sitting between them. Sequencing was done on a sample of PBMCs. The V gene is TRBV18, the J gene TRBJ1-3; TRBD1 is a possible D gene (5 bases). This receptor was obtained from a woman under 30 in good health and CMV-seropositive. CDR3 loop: CASSPWDFSGNTIYF. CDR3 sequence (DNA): TGTGCCAGCTCACCATGGGACTTCTCTGGAAACACCATATATTTT. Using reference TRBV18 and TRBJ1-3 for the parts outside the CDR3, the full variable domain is NAGVMQNPRHLVRRRGQEARLRCSPMKGHSHVYWYRQLPEEGLKFMVYLQKENIIDESGMPKERFSAEFPKEGPSILRIQQVVRGDSAAYFCASSPWDFSGNTIYFGEGSWLTVV.